This T cell receptor (beta chain) is drawn from a study of cytomegalovirus exposure and HLA in healthy donors. As regards this clone: Its antigen remains unknown.

The germline V gene has CDR1 SGHRS and CDR2 YFSETQ. V was pared by 1 base and J by 2 bases, with 7 bases of the junction left unmatched. This CDR3 is built from 16 residues. Amplification used 60 Vbeta primers and 13 Jbeta primers. Sequencing was performed with immunoSEQ multiplex PCR; in TCRdb, only in-frame clones are kept and a portion is missing. The sample yields around 160,000 clones, roughly 74% seen once. Whole-study findings and limits: For most TCR beta V segments, an earlier analysis put the productive rate at about 87% or about 30% of the time. No immune exposure information besides CMV serostatus was available. Most TCR sequences were seen very rarely across donors, but some public TCRs occurred in many.

The V gene is TRBV5-1, the J gene TRBJ2-3, with TRBD1 matching 7 bases. Sample: PBMCs. The clonotype comes from a male donor in good health and CMV-seronegative. CDR3 residues: CASSLTGTVYTDTQYF. Here the CDR3 DNA reads TGCGCCAGCAGCTTGACGGGGACAGTTTACACAGATACGCAGTATTTT.